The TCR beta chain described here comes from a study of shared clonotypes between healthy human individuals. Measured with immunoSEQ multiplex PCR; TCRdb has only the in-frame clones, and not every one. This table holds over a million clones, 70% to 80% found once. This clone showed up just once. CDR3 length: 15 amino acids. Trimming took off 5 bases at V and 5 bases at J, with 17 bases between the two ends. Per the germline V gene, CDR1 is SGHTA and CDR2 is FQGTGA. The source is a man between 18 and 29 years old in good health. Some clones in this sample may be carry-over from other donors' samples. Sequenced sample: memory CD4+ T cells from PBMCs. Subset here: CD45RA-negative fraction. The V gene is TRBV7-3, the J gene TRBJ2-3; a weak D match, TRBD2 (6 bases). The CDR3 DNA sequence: TGTGCCAGCAGCGCCGACGGGGGTAAAAAAGATACGCAGTATTTT. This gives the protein CASSADGGKKDTQYF.